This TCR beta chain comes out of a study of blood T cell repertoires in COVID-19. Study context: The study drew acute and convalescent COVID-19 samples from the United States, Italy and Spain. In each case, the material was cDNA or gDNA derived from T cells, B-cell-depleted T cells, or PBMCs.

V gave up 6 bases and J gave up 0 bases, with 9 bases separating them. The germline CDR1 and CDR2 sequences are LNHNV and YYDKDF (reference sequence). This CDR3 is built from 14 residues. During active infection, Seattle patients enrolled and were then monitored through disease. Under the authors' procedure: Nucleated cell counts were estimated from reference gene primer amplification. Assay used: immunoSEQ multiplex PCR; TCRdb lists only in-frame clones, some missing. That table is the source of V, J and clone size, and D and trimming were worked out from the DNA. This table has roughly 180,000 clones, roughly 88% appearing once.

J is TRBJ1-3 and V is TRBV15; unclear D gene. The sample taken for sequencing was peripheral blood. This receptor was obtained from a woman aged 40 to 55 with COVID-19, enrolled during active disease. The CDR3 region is CATSLSSSGNTIYF. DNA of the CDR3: TGTGCCACCAGTTTATCTAGCTCTGGAAACACCATATATTTT.